Listed below are T cell receptor beta chains from one sample, sequenced in a study of human thymus T cells. Sequenced by immunoSEQ multiplex PCR; TCRdb stores in-frame clones only, minus some. The top ten hold under 0.04% of the sample, which has tens of thousands of clones, 90% to 95% seen once. Sequenced sample: thymus tissue. These receptors were collected from a girl under three years old with a congenital heart defect but otherwise immunologically healthy. Both conserved end residues are part of each CDR3. A D gene is named only where the DNA matches it firmly. Clone sizes are given selectively: once, few, many, or a class where the clone is expanded.

j_call	clone_size	d_call	v_call	cdr3_nt	cdr3_aa
TRBJ1-4	NA	NA	TRBV7-9	TGTGCCAGCAGCTTAGCTGGCAGGGTTGATAATGAAAAACTGTTTTTT	CASSLAGRVDNEKLFF
TRBJ2-7	NA	NA	TRBV5-1	TGCGCCAGCAGCTTGGTACCCGAATACGAGCAGTACTTC	CASSLVPEYEQYF
TRBJ1-5	NA	TRBD1	TRBV28	TGTGCCAGCAGTTTTACCCCGACAGGGAGGATCCAGCCCCAGCATTTT	CASSFTPTGRIQPQHF
TRBJ1-1	few	NA	TRBV30	TGTGCCTGGCTAACTTCCACTCAGGCTCGGGACACTGAAGCTTTCTTT	CAWLTSTQARDTEAFF
TRBJ2-1	NA	NA	TRBV12-2	TGTGCAAGTCGCCCCCAGTTCTTC	CASRPQFF
TRBJ1-4	NA	TRBD1	TRBV6-5	TGTGCCAGCAGTCCACAGGGGCCGGGTGAAAAACTGTTTTTT	CASSPQGPGEKLFF
TRBJ1-1	once	NA	TRBV4-2	TGTGCCAGCAGCCAACTCCGGGACTCAGCTTTCTTT	CASSQLRDSAFF
TRBJ2-1	NA	NA	TRBV9	TGTGCCAGCAGCGCGACGCCTGACTACTACAATGAGCAGTTCTTC	CASSATPDYYNEQFF
TRBJ2-1	NA	TRBD2	TRBV30	TGTGCCTGGAGTGATACCAGCGGGAGGTTAAATGAGCAGTTCTTC	CAWSDTSGRLNEQFF
TRBJ2-3	NA	NA	TRBV6-1	TGTGCCAGCAGTGGAGGTTCTCTCGTATGTTATTTT	CASSGGSLVCYF
TRBJ2-3	NA	NA	TRBV10-3	TGTGCCATCAGTGATGTGAGGGGTGGGGGCACAGATACGCAGTATTTT	CAISDVRGGGTDTQYF
TRBJ2-7	NA	TRBD2	TRBV5-1	TGCGCCAGCGCACGAGAATCTGGGCTAGCGGGAGGCGAGCAGTACTTC	CASARESGLAGGEQYF
TRBJ1-3	few	NA	TRBV2	TGTGCCACCTCCCGGGACAAGCCATATTTT	CATSRDKPYF
TRBJ1-4	NA	NA	TRBV6-5	TGTGCCAGCAGTTACAGGGGGTGGAATGAAAAACTGTTTTTT	CASSYRGWNEKLFF
TRBJ1-2	NA	NA	TRBV7-9	TGTGCCAGCAGCTTAGATCGGCGATCACGTGAGCGGGGCTACACCTTC	CASSLDRRSRERGYTF
TRBJ1-5	NA	NA	TRBV10-2	TGCGCCAGCAGTGCGTCCGGACATCCCGAGGGGAATCAGCCCCAGCATTTT	CASSASGHPEGNQPQHF
TRBJ2-6	NA	NA	TRBV28	TGTGCCAGCAGTCCCCGGACAGCGAGCTCTGGGGCCAACGTCCTGACTTTC	CASSPRTASSGANVLTF
TRBJ2-3	NA	TRBD2	TRBV6-4	TGTGCCAGCAGGGGACTAGCGGGAGATATTGATACGCAGTATTTT	CASRGLAGDIDTQYF
TRBJ2-3	NA	TRBD2	TRBV2	TGTGCCAGCAGTGAAGAGGGCCGGGAGGGTCCAGATACGCAGTATTTT	CASSEEGREGPDTQYF
TRBJ1-2	NA	TRBD1	TRBV7-9	TGTGCCAGCAGCTTAGGGACAGGGACTCGTAAGGGCGGCTACACCTTC	CASSLGTGTRKGGYTF
TRBJ2-6	NA	NA	TRBV19	TGTGCCAGTAAGGCGGGGACGGCTGCGACCTTCTCTGGGGCCAACGTCCTGACTTTC	CASKAGTAATFSGANVLTF
TRBJ2-1	NA	NA	TRBV5-1	TGCGCCAGCAGCTTGGACCTACAGAATGAGCAGTTCTTC	CASSLDLQNEQFF
TRBJ2-1	NA	TRBD1	TRBV4-2	TGTGCCAGCAGCCAAGACAGCCCCCGGGACAGGAGAACCTACAATGAGCAGTTCTTC	CASSQDSPRDRRTYNEQFF
TRBJ2-3	NA	NA	TRBV27	TGTGCCAGCAGTTTAAAACCGGACGGCACTAGCACAGATACGCAGTATTTT	CASSLKPDGTSTDTQYF
TRBJ1-1	NA	NA	TRBV27	TGTGCCAGCAGTTTATCCAGGTCGAACACTGAAGCTTTCTTT	CASSLSRSNTEAFF
TRBJ2-5	NA	NA	TRBV11-2	TGTGCCAGCAGCCCCTCCTCCCCCGGGCCCCAATATGAGACCCAGTACTTC	CASSPSSPGPQYETQYF
TRBJ1-5	NA	NA	TRBV5-6	TGTGCCAGCAGCTCCAGACAGGGCAATCAGCCCCAGCATTTT	CASSSRQGNQPQHF
TRBJ2-1	NA	NA	TRBV9	TGTGCCAGCAGCGTAGGCGTCGGGATCCCAGACAATGAGCAGTTCTTC	CASSVGVGIPDNEQFF
TRBJ2-1	NA	TRBD2	TRBV6-6	TGTGCCAGCAGTTTACTAGCGGGGCCGGACAATGAGCAGTTCTTC	CASSLLAGPDNEQFF
TRBJ1-4	NA	NA	TRBV7-7	TGTGCTAGCAGTACGACACCATCCCAGAGGAAACTGTTTTTT	CASSTTPSQRKLFF
TRBJ1-5	NA	NA	TRBV19	TGTGCCAGTATAGGGGGAGATCAGCCCCAGCATTTT	CASIGGDQPQHF
TRBJ1-1	once	TRBD1	TRBV5-1	TGCGCCAGCAGCTCCGTCCAGGAACAGGGGGTTTCAGGGGGCACTGAAGCTTTCTTT	CASSSVQEQGVSGGTEAFF
TRBJ2-1	NA	TRBD2	TRBV10-3	TGTGCCACCGTGACTAGCCCTTACAATGAGCAGTTCTTC	CATVTSPYNEQFF
TRBJ2-1	NA	TRBD2	TRBV6-1	TGTGCCAGCAGTGAAGAGGGACTAGCGGGAGACAATGAGCAGTTCTTC	CASSEEGLAGDNEQFF
TRBJ1-3	NA	NA	TRBV5-6	TGTGCCAGCAGTAGAGACGGGGATCGGTCTGGAAACACCATATATTTT	CASSRDGDRSGNTIYF
TRBJ2-5	NA	NA	TRBV5-1	TGCGCCAGCAGCTTCACAGTTGCGGACCCATTCCCACAAGAGACCCAGTACTTC	CASSFTVADPFPQETQYF
TRBJ1-5	NA	NA	TRBV6-1	TGTGCCAGCAGTGACCGGGACACTACCAATCAGCCCCAGCATTTT	CASSDRDTTNQPQHF
TRBJ2-7	NA	NA	TRBV29-1	TGCAGCGTTGAAGTCCGGACTGCTTTTGGGGAGCAGTACTTC	CSVEVRTAFGEQYF
TRBJ2-1	NA	TRBD2	TRBV6-4	TGTGCCAGCAAGGGCGGGAGGGATGACAATGAGCAGTTCTTC	CASKGGRDDNEQFF
TRBJ2-1	NA	NA	TRBV2	TGTGCCAGCAGCCTACCTGACGCTGTCTCCTACAATGAGCAGTTCTTC	CASSLPDAVSYNEQFF